Presented here are 6 T cell receptor beta chains from one specimen sequenced in a study of T cell responses to AZD1222 COVID-19 vaccine (dated by TCRdb to about 2021). This specimen's time point label, per the study, means: baseline before first vaccination. Preparation of the library involved the immunoSEQ multiplex PCR assay. TCRdb took this table from immuneACCESS and kept in-frame rearrangements with V and J called. Such tables lack part of the clones; where checked against another copy, unresolved V genes explain under half of the gap, and the rest is unexplained. Here the sample has some 180,000 clones; approximately 92% occur a single time. The top ten clones comprise roughly 1.3% of the sample. The specimen was peripheral blood, collected on day 0 of AZD1222 vaccination. The receptors shown here come from an adult in good health.

The chain recombines TRBV29-1 with TRBJ1-1; D is uncertain. CDR1 is SQVTM, CDR2 ANQGSEA, per germline. The CDR3 is 14 amino acids. The V gene lost 3 bases and the J gene lost 0 bases, with 11 bases spanning the gap. In DNA form, the CDR3 reads TGCAGCGTTGAGGACTGGCCTATGAACACTGAAGCTTTCTTT. As protein: CSVEDWPMNTEAFF.

In this sample, this clone turned up a few times. The V and J genes are TRBV14 and TRBJ2-5; D is possibly TRBD2 (5 bases). The CDR3 is 14 amino acids. CDR1 and CDR2 (germline): SGHDN, FVKESK. Between the trimmed V and J ends, which lost 2 bases and 6 bases, there was a span of 13 bases. Here the CDR3 DNA reads TGTGCCAGCAGCCAAAATTTAGGCGGGCAGACCCAGTACTTC. This codes for CASSQNLGGQTQYF.

This chain connects TRBV7-2 to TRBJ1-6; D unresolved. Trimming took off 5 bases at V and 2 bases at J, with 10 bases between the two ends. The CDR3 is 15 residues long. In germline, CDR1 is SGHTA, CDR2 FQGNSA. The CDR3 region has the DNA TGTGCCAGCAGCCCCTCATGGACCTATAATTCACCCCTCCACTTT. This gives the protein CASSPSWTYNSPLHF.

This rearrangement joins TRBV28 to TRBJ2-7, with D possibly TRBD1 on 5 matching bases. The germline gives CDR1 MDHEN, CDR2 SYDVKM. This CDR3 comprises 15 residues. The V end lost 4 bases, the J end lost 6 bases, and 19 bases lay between the germline ends. The CDR3 DNA follows: TGTGCCAGCAGTTCTTTAGTGGGGCGTCGAGGCGAGCAGTACTTC. It codes for CASSSLVGRRGEQYF.

CDR3 sequence (DNA): TGTGCCATTACGTCAAGGGGAGGGACAGATACGCAGTATTTT. This encodes CAITSRGGTDTQYF. The chain uses TRBV6-5 and TRBJ2-3; 7 bases fit TRBD2. CDR3 size: 14 residues. Trimming removed 10 bases from V and 3 bases from J; junction bases left unmatched: 10. Germline CDR1 is MNHEY and CDR2 is SVGAGI.

V and J are TRBV13 and TRBJ1-2; D perhaps matches TRBD1 (6 bases). The length of the CDR3 is 16 residues. V was clipped by 5 bases and J by 7 bases, with 23 bases between them. Germline values: CDR1 PRHDT, CDR2 FYEKMQ (reference sequence). The CDR3 loop is CASSRRTVFSWGGYTF. DNA of the CDR3: TGTGCCAGCAGCCGAAGGACAGTCTTCAGCTGGGGTGGCTACACCTTC.